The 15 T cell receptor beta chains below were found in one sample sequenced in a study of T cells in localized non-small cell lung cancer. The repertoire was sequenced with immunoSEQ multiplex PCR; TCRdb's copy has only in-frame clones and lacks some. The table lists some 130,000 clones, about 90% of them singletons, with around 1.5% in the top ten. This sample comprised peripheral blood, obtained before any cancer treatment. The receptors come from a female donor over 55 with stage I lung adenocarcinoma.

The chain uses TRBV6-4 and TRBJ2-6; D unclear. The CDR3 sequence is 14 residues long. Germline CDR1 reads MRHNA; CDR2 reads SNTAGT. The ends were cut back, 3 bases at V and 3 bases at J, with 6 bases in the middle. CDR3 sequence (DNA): TGTGCCAGCAGTGAATATGGTGGGGCCAACGTCCTGACTTTC. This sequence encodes CASSEYGGANVLTF.

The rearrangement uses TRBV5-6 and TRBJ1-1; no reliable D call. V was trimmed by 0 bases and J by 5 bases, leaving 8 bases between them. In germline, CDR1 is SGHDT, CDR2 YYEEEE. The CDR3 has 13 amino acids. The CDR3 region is CASSLVPGTEAFF. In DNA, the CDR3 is TGTGCCAGCAGCTTGGTCCCGGGGACTGAAGCTTTCTTT.

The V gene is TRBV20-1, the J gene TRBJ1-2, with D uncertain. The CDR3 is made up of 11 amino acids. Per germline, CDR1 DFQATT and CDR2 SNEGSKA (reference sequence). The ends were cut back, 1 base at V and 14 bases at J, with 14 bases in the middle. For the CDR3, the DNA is TGCAGTGCTAGAGGACCGCGAAGTAATACCTTC. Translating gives CSARGPRSNTF.

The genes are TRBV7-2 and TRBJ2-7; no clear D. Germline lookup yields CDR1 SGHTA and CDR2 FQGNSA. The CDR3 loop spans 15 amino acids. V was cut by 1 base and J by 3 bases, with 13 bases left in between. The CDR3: CASSLGGGSNYEQYF. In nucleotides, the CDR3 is TGTGCCAGCAGCTTAGGGGGTGGGTCGAACTACGAGCAGTACTTC. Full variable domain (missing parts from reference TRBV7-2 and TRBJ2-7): GAGVSQSPSNKVTEKGKDVELRCDPISGHTALYWYRQSLGQGLEFLIYFQGNSAPDKSGLPSDRFSAERTGGSVSTLTIQRTQQEDSAVYLCASSLGGGSNYEQYFGPGTRLTVT.

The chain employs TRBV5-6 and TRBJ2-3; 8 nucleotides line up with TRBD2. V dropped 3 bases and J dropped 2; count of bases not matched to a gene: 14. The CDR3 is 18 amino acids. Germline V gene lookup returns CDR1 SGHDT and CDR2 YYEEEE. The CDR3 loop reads CASSSAGGAGGLTDTQYF. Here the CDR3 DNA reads TGTGCCAGCAGCTCTGCCGGAGGGGCGGGAGGTCTCACAGATACGCAGTATTTT.

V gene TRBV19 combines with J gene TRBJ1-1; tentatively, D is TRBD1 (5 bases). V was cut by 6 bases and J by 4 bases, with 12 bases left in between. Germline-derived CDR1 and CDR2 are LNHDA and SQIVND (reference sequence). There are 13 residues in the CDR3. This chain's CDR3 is CASRPGDATEAFF. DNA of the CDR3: TGTGCCAGTAGACCCGGGGACGCCACTGAAGCTTTCTTT.

The DNA of the CDR3 is TGTGCCAGCAGCCGCCCAGGACAGGCCCTCACAGATACGCAGTATTTT. It yields the protein CASSRPGQALTDTQYF. This chain links TRBV28 with TRBJ2-3; TRBD1 agrees at 7 bases. Germline V lookup: CDR1 MDHEN, CDR2 SYDVKM. The V gene end was trimmed by 6 bases and the J gene end by 2 bases; junction bases not matched to a gene: 11. This CDR3 is 16 amino acids long.

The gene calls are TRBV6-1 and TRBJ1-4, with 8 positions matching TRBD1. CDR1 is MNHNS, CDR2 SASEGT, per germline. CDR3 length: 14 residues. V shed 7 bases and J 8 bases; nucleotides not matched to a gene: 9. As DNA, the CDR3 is TGTGCCAGCACTCAGGACAGGGTCTTCGAAAAACTGTTTTTT. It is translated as CASTQDRVFEKLFF.

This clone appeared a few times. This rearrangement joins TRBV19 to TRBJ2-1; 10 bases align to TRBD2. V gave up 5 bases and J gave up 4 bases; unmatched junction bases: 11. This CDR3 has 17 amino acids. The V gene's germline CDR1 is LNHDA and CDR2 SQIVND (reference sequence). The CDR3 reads CASSSQATSGPYNEQFF. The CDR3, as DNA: TGTGCCAGTAGTTCTCAAGCGACTAGCGGGCCGTACAATGAGCAGTTCTTC.

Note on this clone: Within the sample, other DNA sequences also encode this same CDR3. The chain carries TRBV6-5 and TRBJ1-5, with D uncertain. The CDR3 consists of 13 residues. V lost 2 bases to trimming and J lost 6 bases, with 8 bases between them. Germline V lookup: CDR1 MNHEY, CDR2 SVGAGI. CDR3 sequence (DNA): TGTGCCAGCAGTTACGACGGTCGTCAGCCCCAGCATTTT. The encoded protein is CASSYDGRQPQHF.

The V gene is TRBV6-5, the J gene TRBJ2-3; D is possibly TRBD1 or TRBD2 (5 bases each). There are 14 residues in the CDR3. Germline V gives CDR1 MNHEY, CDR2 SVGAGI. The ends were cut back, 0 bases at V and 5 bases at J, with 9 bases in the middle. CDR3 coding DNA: TGTGCCAGCAGTTACTCTGGGGGAATAGATACGCAGTATTTT. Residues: CASSYSGGIDTQYF.

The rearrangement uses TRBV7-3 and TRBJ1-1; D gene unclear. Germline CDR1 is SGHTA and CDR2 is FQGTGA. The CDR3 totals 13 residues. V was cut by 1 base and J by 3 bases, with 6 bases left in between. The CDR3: CASSLMSDTEAFF. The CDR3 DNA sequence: TGTGCCAGCAGCTTAATGAGCGACACTGAAGCTTTCTTT.

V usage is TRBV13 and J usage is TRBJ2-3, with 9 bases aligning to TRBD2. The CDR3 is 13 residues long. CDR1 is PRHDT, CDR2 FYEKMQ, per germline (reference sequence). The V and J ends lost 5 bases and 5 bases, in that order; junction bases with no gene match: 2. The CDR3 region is CASSGGRVDTQYF. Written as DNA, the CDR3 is TGTGCCAGCAGCGGCGGGAGGGTAGATACGCAGTATTTT. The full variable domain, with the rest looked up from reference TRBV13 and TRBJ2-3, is AAGVIQSPRHLIKEKRETATLKCYPIPRHDTVYWYQQGPGQDPQFLISFYEKMQSDKGSIPDRFSAQQFSDYHSELNMSSLELGDSALYFCASSGGRVDTQYFGPGTRLTVL.

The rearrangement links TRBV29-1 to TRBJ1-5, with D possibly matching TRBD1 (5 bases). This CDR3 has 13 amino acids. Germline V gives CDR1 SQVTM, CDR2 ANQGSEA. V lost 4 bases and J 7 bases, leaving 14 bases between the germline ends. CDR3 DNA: TGCAGCGTTGTGGACAACCCGGGGCAGCCCCAGCATTTT. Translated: CSVVDNPGQPQHF.

CDR3 sequence: CASSVSGTGNGQPQHF. The CDR3 DNA reads TGTGCCAGCAGTGTTTCCGGGACAGGGAATGGTCAGCCCCAGCATTTT. The chain combines TRBV6-1 with TRBJ1-5; 9 bases are shared with TRBD1. Germline lookup yields CDR1 MNHNS and CDR2 SASEGT. The ends lost 4 bases at V and 6 bases at J; junction bases unmatched: 10. The CDR3 totals 16 residues.